This T cell receptor beta chain stems from a study of T cells in Graves' hyperthyroidism and ophthalmopathy. Study-wide results and caveats: The majority of expanded thyroid clonotypes above 0.001 also appeared in blood. Using 13 V-J features, a model discriminated ophthalmopathy from stable hyperthyroidism.

If no ophthalmopathy progression occurred within 18 months, Graves' hyperthyroidism was stable. Newly diagnosed hyperthyroidism patients aged 18 to 65 years had disease lasting under 2 months. The CDR3 consists of 13 residues. Trimming left V 4 bases short and J 4 bases short, with 10 bases between. Germline loops: CDR1 MNHNS, CDR2 SASEGT. Amplification targeted TCR beta CDR3 regions from RNA transcripts. A first-round RT-PCR of the TCR CDR3 used the HTBI primer set. One entry per CDR3 protein, called by TCRdb with MiXCR from the multiplex PCR reads. The profile covers approximately 510,000 distinct CDR3 sequences, with less than 25% appearing a single time and more than 20% taken by the ten largest. To note about this clonotype: Its matching antigen is unknown.

The receptor was isolated from a young man with Graves' hyperthyroidism. Input material: blood. The J gene is TRBJ1-1, the V gene TRBV6-1; no clear D. Here the CDR3 reads CASSGVMSTEAFF. The CDR3 nucleotides are TGTGCCAGCAGTGGGGTGATGAGCACTGAAGCTTTCTTT.